This T cell receptor beta chain is from a study of T cells in Graves' hyperthyroidism and ophthalmopathy. This clonotype was found many times. Antigen unknown. This CDR3 has 16 residues. After removal of 4 bases from V and 3 bases from J, the junction contained 12 bases not matched to a gene. Germline-derived CDR1 and CDR2 are SGHKS and YYEKEE (reference sequence). Researchers amplified the TCR beta CDR3 regions from RNA transcripts. HTBI primers drove first-round RT-PCR of the TCR CDR3. Using its own MiXCR run on the multiplex PCR reads, TCRdb lists one record per CDR3 protein. The sample gives approximately 210,000 distinct CDR3 sequences, 17% of which show up once; 50% is in the top ten. Diagnosing involved the use of clinical symptoms, serum thyroxine and TRAb, thyroid ultrasound and orbital computed tomography. The PBMCs had their origin in approximately 10 ml of fresh peripheral blood. Findings of the study overall: Stable hyperthyroidism and ophthalmopathy were separated using 13 V-J signatures.

The origin of this receptor is a man aged 50-60 years with Graves' hyperthyroidism. Sequencing was performed on blood. The V and J genes are TRBV5-5 and TRBJ2-5, with 7 bases aligning to TRBD1. CDR3 sequence: CASSLGSGTVKETQYF. CDR3 bases: TGTGCCAGCAGCCTAGGGTCCGGGACAGTTAAAGAGACCCAGTACTTC.